Sequencing of this T cell receptor (beta chain) was carried out in a study of T cells after yellow fever vaccination. This CDR3 region has 14 residues. Trimming pared 6 bases from V and 0 bases from J, leaving 10 bases between. Germline V CDR1 and CDR2: MNHNS, SASEGT. Many counts were recorded for this clonotype. Each CDR3 protein is one row after TCRdb ran MiXCR on the 5' RACE reads. Of about 69,000 distinct CDR3 sequences listed, 4.5% to 7.5% are singletons. This TCR came from a man aged 18 to 29 who received the YFV17D yellow fever vaccine. V usage is TRBV6-1 and J usage is TRBJ2-3, with D perhaps given as TRBD1 or TRBD2 (6 bases each). This specimen was CD4+ T cells sorted from PBMCs, taken around 15 days after the first yellow fever vaccination. The CDR3 sequence: CASREGGSTDTQYF. CDR3 DNA sequence: TGTGCCAGCAGGGAGGGGGGCAGCACAGATACGCAGTATTTT.